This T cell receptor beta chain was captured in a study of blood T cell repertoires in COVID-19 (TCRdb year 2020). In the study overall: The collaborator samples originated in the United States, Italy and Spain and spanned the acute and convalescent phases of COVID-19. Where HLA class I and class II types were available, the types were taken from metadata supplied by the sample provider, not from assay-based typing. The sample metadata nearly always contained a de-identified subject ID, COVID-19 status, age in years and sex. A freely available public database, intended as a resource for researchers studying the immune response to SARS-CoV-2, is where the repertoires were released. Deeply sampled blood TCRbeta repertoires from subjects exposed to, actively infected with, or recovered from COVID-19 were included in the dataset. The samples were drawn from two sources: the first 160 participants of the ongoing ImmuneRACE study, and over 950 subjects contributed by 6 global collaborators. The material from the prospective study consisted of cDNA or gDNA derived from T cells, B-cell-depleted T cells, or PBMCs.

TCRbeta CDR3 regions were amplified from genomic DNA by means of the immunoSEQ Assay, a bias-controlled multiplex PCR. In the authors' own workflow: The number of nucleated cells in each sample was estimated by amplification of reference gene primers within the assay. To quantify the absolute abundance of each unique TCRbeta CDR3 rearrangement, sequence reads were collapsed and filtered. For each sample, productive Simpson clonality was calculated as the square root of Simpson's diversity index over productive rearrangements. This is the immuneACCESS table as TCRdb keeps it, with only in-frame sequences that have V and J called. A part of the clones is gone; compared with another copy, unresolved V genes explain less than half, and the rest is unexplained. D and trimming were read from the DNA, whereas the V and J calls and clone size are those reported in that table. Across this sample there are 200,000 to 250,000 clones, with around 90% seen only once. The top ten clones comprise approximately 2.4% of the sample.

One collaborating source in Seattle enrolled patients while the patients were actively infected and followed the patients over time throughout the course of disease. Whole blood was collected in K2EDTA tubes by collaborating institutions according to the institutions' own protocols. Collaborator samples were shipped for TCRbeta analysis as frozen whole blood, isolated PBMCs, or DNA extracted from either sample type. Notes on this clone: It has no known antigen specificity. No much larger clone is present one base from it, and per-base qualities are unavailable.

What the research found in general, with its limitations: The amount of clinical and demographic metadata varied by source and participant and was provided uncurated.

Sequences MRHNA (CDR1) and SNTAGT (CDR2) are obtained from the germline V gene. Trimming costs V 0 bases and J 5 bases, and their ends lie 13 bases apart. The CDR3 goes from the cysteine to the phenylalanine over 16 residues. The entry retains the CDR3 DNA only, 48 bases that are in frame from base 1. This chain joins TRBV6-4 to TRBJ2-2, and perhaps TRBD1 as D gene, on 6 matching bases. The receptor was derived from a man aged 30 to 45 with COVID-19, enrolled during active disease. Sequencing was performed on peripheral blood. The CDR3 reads CASSDSYREETGELFF. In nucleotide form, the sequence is TGTGCCAGCAGTGACTCGTACAGGGAAGAGACCGGGGAGCTGTTTTTT.